These 27 T cell receptor beta chains share one sample of origin, sequenced in a study of Tregs in tolerant kidney transplant recipients (dated by TCRdb to about 2019). Library creation used the immunoSEQ multiplex PCR assay. TCRdb stores this immuneACCESS table with in-frame sequences only. Part of the clones is absent; in the studies checked, under half of the shortfall reflects unresolved V genes, and no reason is known for the rest. The sample table records more than 95,000 clones; 92% of these occur just once. The leading ten clones occupy approximately 0.6% of the sample. What was sequenced was CD4+ T cells from blood. These receptor sequences come from a human donor in good health.

This chain uses TRBV5-1 with TRBJ1-1, with 9 positions matching TRBD1. This CDR3 has 15 residues. Germline-derived CDR1 and CDR2 are SGHRS and YFSETQ. V was clipped by 3 bases and J by 4 bases; unmatched bases: 7. CDR3 loop: CASSSGQGTSTEAFF. DNA for the CDR3: TGCGCCAGCAGCTCCGGACAGGGGACGAGCACTGAAGCTTTCTTT.

This clone was found once. The chain employs TRBV10-1 and TRBJ2-7; D unclear. The CDR3 spans 12 residues. Germline assignment: CDR1 WNHNN and CDR2 SYGVQD (reference sequence). Trimming cost V 10 bases and J 3 bases, with 13 bases left between them. The CDR3 spells CANPPNSYEQYF. The CDR3 DNA reads TGCGCCAATCCGCCTAACAGCTACGAGCAGTACTTC.

This clone occurred once. The chain couples TRBV19 to TRBJ1-4, with 8 bases that match TRBD1. J was trimmed by 5 bases and V by 6 bases; bases with no gene match: 14. From germline, CDR1 is LNHDA and CDR2 SQIVND (reference sequence). There are 17 residues in the CDR3. CDR3 residues: CASRDFGRGPENEKLFF. CDR3 bases: TGTGCCAGTAGGGATTTCGGCAGGGGGCCAGAAAATGAAAAACTGTTTTTT.

The V call is TRBV25-1, the J call TRBJ2-3; 15 bases match TRBD2. Germline CDR1 and CDR2: MGHDK and SYGVNS. J lost 4 bases, V lost 4 bases, and 3 bases had no gene match. The length of the CDR3 is 16 residues. The CDR3 DNA reads TGTGCCAGCAGTGTGGGACTAGCGGGAGGACCAGATACGCAGTATTTT. Its protein product is CASSVGLAGGPDTQYF.

The chain joins TRBV18 to TRBJ2-5, with D perhaps matching TRBD1 (6 bases). With 5 bases removed from V and 5 bases from J, the gap between germline ends came to 18 bases. Germline lookup yields CDR1 KGHSH and CDR2 LQKENI. The CDR3 is made up of 15 amino acids. CDR3 in amino acids: CASSTAGTSAETQYF. The CDR3 region has the DNA TGTGCCAGCTCAACAGCCGGGACATCGGCCGAGACCCAGTACTTC. The variable domain in full, completed from reference TRBV18 and TRBJ2-5, reads NAGVMQNPRHLVRRRGQEARLRCSPMKGHSHVYWYRQLPEEGLKFMVYLQKENIIDESGMPKERFSAEFPKEGPSILRIQQVVRGDSAAYFCASSTAGTSAETQYFGPGTRLLVL.

The gene calls are TRBV11-2 and TRBJ2-1; possibly TRBD1 for D (6 bases). In germline, CDR1 is SGHAT, CDR2 FQNNGV. The CDR3 is 15 residues long. Trimming left V 3 bases short and J 3 bases short, with 12 bases between. The CDR3: CASSFGRGVYNEQFF. In nucleotides, the CDR3 is TGTGCCAGCAGCTTCGGCAGGGGAGTCTACAATGAGCAGTTCTTC.

This chain connects TRBV7-2 to TRBJ2-1; maybe TRBD2 (5 bases). Trimming left V 0 bases short and J 1 base short, with 7 bases between. This CDR3 spans 15 amino acids. Germline CDR1 SGHTA, CDR2 FQGNSA. The CDR3 is CASSLARGSYNEQFF. The CDR3 DNA is TGTGCCAGCAGCTTAGCTCGGGGTTCCTACAATGAGCAGTTCTTC.

This clone was recorded only once. The genes are TRBV5-5 and TRBJ2-3, with D possibly being TRBD1 or TRBD2 (5 bases each). CDR3 length: 14 amino acids. Germline lookup yields CDR1 SGHKS and CDR2 YYEKEE (reference sequence). With 4 bases removed from V and 1 base from J, the gap between germline ends came to 10 bases. CDR3 nucleotide sequence: TGTGCCAGCAGCCGGGACGGCCGCACAGATACGCAGTATTTT. The encoded protein is CASSRDGRTDTQYF.

The chain couples TRBV19 to TRBJ1-2, with D uncertain. The V end lost 1 base, the J end lost 2 bases, and 8 bases lay between the germline ends. Germline assignment: CDR1 LNHDA and CDR2 SQIVND (reference sequence). The CDR3 is 14 amino acids. The CDR3 coding sequence is TGTGCCAGTAGTATAGGTCGGGTAAACTATGGCTACACCTTC. Residues: CASSIGRVNYGYTF.

J is TRBJ2-7 and V is TRBV4-2; D ambiguous. With 1 base removed from V and 2 bases from J, the gap between germline ends came to 6 bases. CDR1 and CDR2 from the germline V gene are LGHNA and YNFKEQ. CDR3 size: 13 residues. CDR3: CASSQGGTYEQYF. The DNA of the CDR3 is TGTGCCAGCAGCCAAGGTGGGACCTACGAGCAGTACTTC.

The rearrangement links TRBV5-1 to TRBJ1-1; 7 bases match TRBD1. The V gene end was trimmed by 1 base and the J gene end by 5 bases; junction bases not matched to a gene: 5. Looked up from germline, CDR1 is SGHRS and CDR2 is YFSETQ. CDR3 size: 14 residues. CDR3 DNA: TGCGCCAGCAGCTTGTGGCAGGGGGATACTGAAGCTTTCTTT. Its protein is CASSLWQGDTEAFF.

The gene calls are TRBV19 and TRBJ1-4; D is possibly TRBD1 (5 bases). The CDR3 extends over 13 amino acids. Germline V gene data show CDR1 as LNHDA and CDR2 as SQIVND (reference sequence). V lost 5 bases to trimming and J lost 8 bases, with 12 bases between them. CDR3 DNA sequence: TGTGCCAGTAGTGATGGGGCACGGGAAAAACTGTTTTTT. Translating it yields CASSDGAREKLFF.

In this sample, this clone turned up once. This rearrangement joins TRBV14 to TRBJ2-3; D call uncertain. Trimming removed 3 bases from V and 4 bases from J, with 2 bases in between. The CDR3 contains 11 residues. Germline V CDR1 and CDR2: SGHDN, FVKESK. CDR3 region: CASSHSDTQYF. In DNA, the CDR3 is TGTGCCAGCAGCCACTCAGATACGCAGTATTTT.

The chain is built from TRBV5-1 and TRBJ2-2, with 10 bases lining up with TRBD1. J was trimmed by 4 bases and V by 4 bases; bases with no gene match: 4. Germline lookup yields CDR1 SGHRS and CDR2 YFSETQ. The CDR3 runs 15 residues. The CDR3 nucleotides read TGCGCCAGCAGCACCGGGACAGGGGTCACCGGGGAGCTGTTTTTT. Protein sequence: CASSTGTGVTGELFF.

The rearrangement joins TRBV14 to TRBJ2-7; D unresolved. This CDR3 comprises 17 residues. V lost 1 base to trimming and J lost 1 base, with 17 bases between them. CDR1 SGHDN and CDR2 FVKESK come from the germline V gene. This CDR3 reads CASSQAPLDGVSYEQYF. The CDR3 coding sequence is TGTGCCAGCAGCCAAGCTCCTCTTGACGGAGTTTCCTACGAGCAGTACTTC.

The chain couples TRBV2 to TRBJ1-2; D is perhaps TRBD1 (6 bases). Germline V lookup: CDR1 SNHLY, CDR2 FYNNEI. The CDR3 has 14 amino acids. V lost 6 bases to trimming and J lost 8 bases, with 19 bases between them. The CDR3 spells CASSGTNPTGGYTF. The CDR3 region has the DNA TGTGCCAGCAGCGGGACAAATCCTACGGGAGGCTACACCTTC.

The J gene is TRBJ2-2, the V gene TRBV2, with a tentative D call TRBD1 (5 bases). V lost 3 bases and J 7 bases, leaving 21 bases between the germline ends. Germline loops: CDR1 SNHLY, CDR2 FYNNEI. The CDR3 runs 17 residues. In DNA form, the CDR3 reads TGTGCCAGCAGTGAGAAAGGGGCCAGGGCAAACGGCGGGGAGCTGTTTTTT. Its protein is CASSEKGARANGGELFF.

The rearrangement joins TRBV10-3 to TRBJ2-7; tentative D call: TRBD1 (6 bases). Germline loops: CDR1 ENHRY, CDR2 SYGVKD. V gave up 0 bases and J gave up 3 bases, with 9 bases separating them. This CDR3 has 14 amino acids. The CDR3 coding sequence is TGTGCCATCAGTGAGTCGAAGGACAGCTACGAGCAGTACTTC. Translated, it gives CAISESKDSYEQYF.

The rearrangement uses TRBV14 and TRBJ1-1, with D maybe TRBD1 (5 bases). CDR1 and CDR2 from the germline V gene are SGHDN and FVKESK. V lost 2 bases and J lost 4, with 8 bases in between. The CDR3 contains 13 residues. The CDR3 protein is CASSQNQGTEAFF. DNA for the CDR3: TGTGCCAGCAGCCAAAACCAGGGCACTGAAGCTTTCTTT. Combining the CDR3 with reference TRBV14 and TRBJ1-1 gives the whole variable domain EAGVTQFPSHSVIEKGQTVTLRCDPISGHDNLYWYRRVMGKEIKFLLHFVKESKQDESGMPNNRFLAERTGGTYSTLKVQPAELEDSGVYFCASSQNQGTEAFFGQGTRLTVV.

The rearrangement uses TRBV19 and TRBJ2-1; perhaps TRBD1 as D (6 bases). The CDR3 length is 14 residues. Per germline, CDR1 LNHDA and CDR2 SQIVND (reference sequence). V was cut by 10 bases and J by 0 bases, with 13 bases left in between. The CDR3 loop is CATQGKYSYNEQFF. Written as DNA, the CDR3 is TGTGCCACCCAGGGGAAATACTCCTACAATGAGCAGTTCTTC.

The rearrangement joins TRBV5-6 to TRBJ2-1; D ambiguous. Germline values: CDR1 SGHDT, CDR2 YYEEEE. The CDR3 runs 15 residues. The V end was cut by 4 bases, the J end by 1 base, with 12 bases between. CDR3 amino acids: CASSGLGGSYNEQFF. In DNA, the CDR3 is TGTGCCAGCAGCGGTCTGGGCGGTTCCTACAATGAGCAGTTCTTC.

V and J are TRBV19 and TRBJ2-4; D unclear. The CDR3 totals 15 residues. Germline CDR1 is LNHDA and CDR2 is SQIVND (reference sequence). V lost 3 bases and J lost 1, with 10 bases in between. The CDR3 region is CASSMGPGAKNIQYF. DNA for the CDR3: TGTGCCAGTAGTATGGGTCCCGGGGCCAAAAACATTCAGTACTTC. Together with reference TRBV19 and TRBJ2-4, the CDR3 gives the full variable domain: DGGITQSPKYLFRKEGQNVTLSCEQNLNHDAMYWYRQDPGQGLRLIYYSQIVNDFQKGDIAEGYSVSREKKESFPLTVTSAQKNPTAFYLCASSMGPGAKNIQYFGAGTRLSVL.

This chain joins TRBV30 and TRBJ1-2; 7 bases align to TRBD1. The CDR3 is 17 amino acids. Trimming at V came to 2 bases and at J to 5 bases, leaving 17 bases not matched to a gene. Germline CDR1 GTSNPN, CDR2 SVGIG (reference sequence). CDR3 sequence reads: CAWSPHYQTGNLYGYTF. For the CDR3, the DNA is TGTGCCTGGAGTCCACACTATCAGACAGGGAACTTGTATGGCTACACCTTC. Drawing the rest from reference TRBV30 and TRBJ1-2, the complete variable domain is SQTIHQWPATLVQPVGSPLSLECTVEGTSNPNLYWYRQAAGRGLQLLFYSVGIGQISSEVPQNLSASRPQDRQFILSSKKLLLSDSGFYLCAWSPHYQTGNLYGYTFGSGTRLTVV.

V is TRBV5-4 and J is TRBJ2-7; 13 bases are shared with TRBD2. CDR3 length: 15 amino acids. V was pared by 4 bases and J by 0 bases, with 1 base of the junction left unmatched. Germline V gives CDR1 SGHNT, CDR2 YYREEE (reference sequence). CDR3 coding DNA: TGTGCCAGCAGCCGGACTAGCGGGAGCTCCTACGAGCAGTACTTC. Translated, it gives CASSRTSGSSYEQYF.

CDR3 amino acids: CASSRTRLAGGVYNEQFF. The CDR3 coding sequence is TGCGCCAGCAGCCGCACAAGACTAGCGGGAGGGGTGTACAATGAGCAGTTCTTC. The chain carries TRBV4-1 and TRBJ2-1, with 14 bases fitting TRBD2. Germline values: CDR1 MGHRA, CDR2 YSYEKL. This CDR3 is 18 amino acids long. V shed 4 bases, J shed 4 bases, and the junction held 9 bases outside the gene matches.

This chain connects TRBV4-1 to TRBJ2-5; 10 positions agree with TRBD1. The germline V gene has CDR1 MGHRA and CDR2 YSYEKL. V shed 1 base, J shed 7 bases, and the junction held 9 bases outside the gene matches. The CDR3 is 16 amino acids. DNA of the CDR3: TGCGCCAGCAGCCAAGGTGCCGGGACAGGGGAGGTGACCCAGTACTTC. As protein: CASSQGAGTGEVTQYF.

This chain links TRBV18 with TRBJ1-6; no reliable D call. Germline values: CDR1 KGHSH, CDR2 LQKENI. Trimming stripped 3 bases from V and 4 bases from J, with 13 bases between. There are 16 residues in the CDR3. In DNA, the CDR3 is TGTGCCAGCTCACCGACTCCTGGGGTATATAATTCACCCCTCCACTTT. Amino acid sequence: CASSPTPGVYNSPLHF. Full variable domain (outside the CDR3, taken from reference TRBV18 and TRBJ1-6): NAGVMQNPRHLVRRRGQEARLRCSPMKGHSHVYWYRQLPEEGLKFMVYLQKENIIDESGMPKERFSAEFPKEGPSILRIQQVVRGDSAAYFCASSPTPGVYNSPLHFGNGTRLTVT.